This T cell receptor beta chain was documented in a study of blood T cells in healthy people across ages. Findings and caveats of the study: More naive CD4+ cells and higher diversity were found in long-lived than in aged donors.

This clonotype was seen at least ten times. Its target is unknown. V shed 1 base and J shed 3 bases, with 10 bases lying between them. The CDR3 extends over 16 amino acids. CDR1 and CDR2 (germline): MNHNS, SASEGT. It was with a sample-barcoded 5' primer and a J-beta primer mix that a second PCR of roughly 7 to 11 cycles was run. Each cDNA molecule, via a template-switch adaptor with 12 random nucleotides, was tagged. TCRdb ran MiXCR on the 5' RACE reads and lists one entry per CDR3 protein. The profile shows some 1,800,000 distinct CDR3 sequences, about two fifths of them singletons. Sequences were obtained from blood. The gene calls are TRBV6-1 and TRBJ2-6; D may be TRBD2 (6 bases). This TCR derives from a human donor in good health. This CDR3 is CASSEGRASGANVLTF. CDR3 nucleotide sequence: TGTGCCAGCAGTGAAGGGAGGGCTAGTGGGGCCAACGTCCTGACTTTC.